This is a list of T cell receptor beta chains from one sample in a study of blood T cell repertoires in COVID-19. Repertoires were generated with immunoSEQ multiplex PCR, while TCRdb's copy carries only in-frame clones and drops some. The sample records approximately 150,000 clones, 80% being singletons. The sample comprised peripheral blood. Receptor source: a man between 65 and 79 years old who had recovered from COVID-19. Both conserved end residues are trimmed from each CDR3.

length,J,V,CDR3
13,TRBJ2-5,TRBV6-5,ASSRLEFAQETQY
14,TRBJ2-3,TRBV11-2,ASSLGAGGIVDTQY
13,TRBJ2-7,TRBV9,ASSYQGQGPYEQY
9,TRBJ1-1,TRBV20-1,SAIGQGEAF
13,TRBJ2-3,TRBV7-2,ASSLQGRSTDTQY
18,TRBJ2-6,TRBV9,ASSVARGRTGNSGANVLT
13,TRBJ2-3,TRBV2,ASNVGRVGTDTQY
13,TRBJ2-7,TRBV7-2,ASSSKREKRYEQY
16,TRBJ1-4,TRBV5-1,ASSLGTRTFATNEKLF
12,TRBJ1-5,TRBV16,ASSQSTGGQPQH
12,TRBJ1-1,TRBV4-1,ASSHRTGNTEAF
11,TRBJ1-5,TRBV5-1,ASSFSGNQPQH
9,TRBJ1-1,TRBV20-1,SAFRNTEAF
12,TRBJ1-2,TRBV6-5,ASRPTERNYGYT
11,TRBJ2-5,TRBV7-2,ASSPGTEETQY
10,TRBJ1-4,TRBV30,AWSSTGTKLF
11,TRBJ1-5,TRBV30,AWARDSNQPQH
14,TRBJ2-2,TRBV5-5,ASSLEWTANTGELF
14,TRBJ2-7,TRBV3-1/TRBV3-2,ASSQDRGGGSYEQY
12,TRBJ2-1,TRBV23-1,ASNRDRKDNEQF
11,TRBJ2-5,TRBV5-4,ASSITYQETQY
11,TRBJ1-5,TRBV10-3,AISDGVGQPQH
16,TRBJ2-5,TRBV21-1,ASSKRKHGKPPQETQY
10,TRBJ2-7,TRBV2,ASTRSDRIMD
14,TRBJ1-2,TRBV5-4,ASSLLDTPGDYGYT
12,TRBJ2-1,TRBV27,ASSLETGYNEQF